The entry that follows covers one T cell receptor beta chain sequence. The antigen is undetermined. Sequencing used immunoSEQ multiplex PCR; TCRdb keeps in-frame clones, though not all of them. The sample has about 80,000 clones, 88% seen once; the top ten hold around 0.5%. The sample is drawn from a study of OX40 agonist ivuxolimab in advanced cancers. At the level of the study: The eligibility criteria allowed prior anti-PD-1, anti-PD-L1 or anti-CTLA-4 therapy, and roughly 39% had some. Partial responses were observed in three patients, of whom one had hepatocellular carcinoma and two had cutaneous melanoma.

Findings and limits, study-wide: The authors also found low normalized T-cell clonal expansion in some nonresponders. The work left the antigen specificity of expanded peripheral T cells undetermined.

This TCR derives from an adult with an advanced solid tumor such as melanoma, head and neck, liver or kidney cancer. The sequenced sample was CD4+ or CD8+ T cells sorted from blood, obtained in a trial of the OX40 agonist ivuxolimab.

The CDR3 reads CASSLGPGSVMNTEAFF. The CDR3 region has the DNA TGTGCCAGCAGTTTAGGTCCAGGGTCGGTGATGAACACTGAAGCTTTCTTT. The chain has TRBV27 and TRBJ1-1; D possibly corresponds to TRBD1 (5 bases). The CDR3 totals 17 residues. Per germline, CDR1 MNHEY and CDR2 SMNVEV (reference sequence). The V gene lost 2 bases and the J gene lost 0 bases, with 16 bases spanning the gap.